One and the same sample provided the 14 T cell receptor beta chains below, sequenced in a study of OX40 agonist ivuxolimab in advanced cancers. Clones were read by immunoSEQ multiplex PCR, and TCRdb kept only the in-frame ones, dropping some. In the table there are approximately 82,000 clones, around 84% of which are singletons. The sample consisted of CD4+ or CD8+ T cells sorted from blood, taken in a trial of the OX40 agonist ivuxolimab. Every receptor here comes from an adult with an advanced solid tumor such as melanoma, head and neck, liver or kidney cancer.

J is TRBJ1-6 and V is TRBV27, with 8 bases aligning to TRBD1. The germline V gene has CDR1 MNHEY and CDR2 SMNVEV (reference sequence). The V gene end was trimmed by 4 bases and the J gene end by 11 bases; junction bases not matched to a gene: 16. The CDR3 spans 17 residues. The CDR3 region is CASSSGPRTGKYPPLHF. The CDR3 DNA reads as TGTGCCAGCAGTTCGGGACCCAGGACAGGGAAATATCCACCCCTCCACTTT.

V usage is TRBV7-2 and J usage is TRBJ2-1, with 8 bases matching TRBD1. Germline loops: CDR1 SGHTA, CDR2 FQGNSA. Trimming cost V 5 bases and J 6 bases; bases outside gene matches: 12. This CDR3 has 16 residues. The CDR3 spells CASSPDGTGPGNEQFF. CDR3 in DNA: TGTGCCAGCAGCCCCGACGGGACAGGTCCGGGCAATGAGCAGTTCTTC.

The J gene is TRBJ2-3, the V gene TRBV7-9; tentatively, D is TRBD1 (6 bases). There are 14 residues in the CDR3. Germline V gene lookup returns CDR1 SEHNR and CDR2 FQNEAQ (reference sequence). V was clipped by 5 bases and J by 2 bases, with 11 bases between them. The CDR3 here is CASSLGQLTDTQYF. The CDR3, as DNA: TGTGCCAGCAGCCTAGGACAGCTCACAGATACGCAGTATTTT.

Of note for this clone: One end of the junction fails to match germline, which may point to a read error. The chain couples TRBV9 to TRBJ1-4; D is possibly TRBD1 (6 bases). The CDR3 length is 14 residues. Germline CDR1 is SGDLS and CDR2 is YYNGEE. CDR3 loop: CASGVGGTNEKLFF. The CDR3 nucleotides are TGTGCCAGCGGCGTAGGGGGGACTAATGAAAAACTGTTTTTT.

The V gene is TRBV21-1, the J gene TRBJ2-4; the DNA was not used to check the table's D call, TRBD1. TRBV21-1 is a pseudogene locus. CDR3 length: 15 amino acids. DNA for the CDR3: TGTGCCAGCACCCTAAGGGGCCTAGCCAAAAACATTCAGTACTTC. It is translated as CASTLRGLAKNIQYF.

The chain has TRBV10-3 and TRBJ2-5, with TRBD1 matching 10 bases. Germline loops: CDR1 ENHRY, CDR2 SYGVKD. The CDR3 runs 14 residues. Trimming at V came to 7 bases and at J to 2 bases, leaving 4 bases not matched to a gene. CDR3 DNA sequence: TGTGCCATCAAGGACAGGGGGGAACAAGAGACCCAGTACTTC. Protein sequence: CAIKDRGEQETQYF.

The chain employs TRBV9 and TRBJ1-2, with D possibly being TRBD1 (6 bases). From germline, CDR1 is SGDLS and CDR2 YYNGEE. Trimming removed 0 bases from V and 7 bases from J, with 22 bases in between. The CDR3 length is 17 residues. In DNA, the CDR3 is TGTGCCAGCAGCGTAGCTACTGGGGGATTCAGGGGTAGTGGCTACACCTTC. As protein: CASSVATGGFRGSGYTF.

The chain joins TRBV5-1 to TRBJ1-2; D call uncertain. The CDR3 totals 14 residues. The V end lost 1 base, the J end lost 2 bases, and 9 bases lay between the germline ends. Germline CDR1 reads SGHRS; CDR2 reads YFSETQ. The CDR3 here is CASSLQRENYGYTF. CDR3 nucleotides: TGCGCCAGCAGCTTGCAAAGGGAGAACTATGGCTACACCTTC.

The chain recombines TRBV6-5 with TRBJ1-1; 9 nucleotides align to TRBD1. Germline loops: CDR1 MNHEY, CDR2 SVGAGI. The trim removed 5 bases at V and 4 bases at J, leaving 5 bases unmatched. This CDR3 has 14 amino acids. CDR3 nucleotide sequence: TGTGCCAGCAGTAAACAGGGGGCGACCACTGAAGCTTTCTTT. It specifies CASSKQGATTEAFF.

V is TRBV7-3 and J is TRBJ1-1; 7 positions match TRBD1. The CDR3 has 14 residues. V was pared by 6 bases and J by 0 bases, with 4 bases of the junction left unmatched. Germline V gene lookup returns CDR1 SGHTA and CDR2 FQGTGA. CDR3 amino acids: CASRGDSMNTEAFF. DNA for the CDR3: TGTGCCAGCAGGGGGGACAGCATGAACACTGAAGCTTTCTTT.

This clone was seen more than once but under ten times. At one boundary the junction diverges from the germline segment, which might be a read error. In DNA form, the CDR3 reads TGTGCTAGCAGCTTAGTACCCAACAATGAGCAGTTCTTC. Its protein is CASSLVPNNEQFF. The V call is TRBV7-7, the J call TRBJ2-1, with D unclear. Germline V CDR1 and CDR2: SSHAT, FNYEAQ (reference sequence). The CDR3 is made up of 13 amino acids.

The chain has TRBV5-7 and TRBJ2-5, with TRBD1 identical over 8 bases. TRBV5-7 has ORF status, its function being uncertain. The CDR3 consists of 18 residues. Trimming removed 1 base from V and 1 base from J; junction bases left unmatched: 12. The CDR3 here is CASSLRDRITTLQETQYF. The CDR3 nucleotides are TGTGCCAGCAGCTTGAGGGACAGGATTACGACTCTCCAAGAGACCCAGTACTTC.

Only one count was recorded for this clone. The rearrangement uses TRBV7-9 and TRBJ2-3; unclear D gene. Trimming took 0 bases from V and 3 from J, leaving 13 bases between them. This CDR3 spans 16 amino acids. CDR1 SEHNR and CDR2 FQNEAQ come from the germline V gene (reference sequence). Here the CDR3 DNA reads TGTGCCAGCAGCTTAGCGATAGGTCTGTATACAGATACGCAGTATTTT. Translation gives CASSLAIGLYTDTQYF.

CDR3 in DNA: TGTGCCAGCAGCCGCACCGGGACAGGGTTCGACGAGCAGTACTTC. Amino acids: CASSRTGTGFDEQYF. This chain connects TRBV6-5 to TRBJ2-7; 9 bases line up with TRBD1. Losses at the gene ends were 6 bases for V and 5 bases for J; bases not matched to a gene: 11. The CDR3 loop spans 15 amino acids. The germline gives CDR1 MNHEY, CDR2 SVGAGI.